The subject of this entry is one TCR beta chain. CDR1 and CDR2 from the germline V gene are SGHRS and YFSETQ. V trimming: 4 bases; J trimming: 6 bases; junction bases outside the gene matches: 23. The CDR3 spans 20 residues. Naive CD8 isolation took CD45RO-negative cells positively selected for CCR7 and excluded terminally differentiated effector memory CD45RA+ cells. Assay execution took place at the deep level. Assay used: immunoSEQ multiplex PCR; TCRdb lists only in-frame clones, some missing. The sample yields fewer than 1 million clones, about 97% seen once. These data belong to a study of shared clonotypes between healthy human individuals.

This clonotype was obtained from a man in his thirties or forties in good health. The chain joins TRBV5-1 to TRBJ2-1; 9 bases line up with TRBD1. Sequences were obtained from naive CD8+ T cells sorted from blood. The CDR3 coding sequence is TGCGCCAGCAGCAGAACCGGGACAGGGACTCTACTAGGGTCGGTCAATGAGCAGTTCTTC. Amino acid sequence: CASSRTGTGTLLGSVNEQFF.